The 12 T cell receptor beta chains below come from one sample, sequenced in a study of shared clonotypes between healthy human individuals. Repertoires were generated with immunoSEQ multiplex PCR, while TCRdb's copy carries only in-frame clones and drops some. The table records about 1.1 million clones, 70% to 80% of them present only once. Sequencing was carried out using memory CD4+ T cells from PBMCs. Specified subset: CD45RA-negative fraction. Every receptor here comes from a man aged 18-30 years in good health. Some clones in this sample may be carry-over from other donors' samples.

The rearrangement uses TRBV7-2 and TRBJ1-5; unclear D gene. V was shortened by 1 base and J by 2 bases, with 15 bases between the two germline ends. This CDR3 comprises 17 residues. Germline lookup yields CDR1 SGHTA and CDR2 FQGNSA. Here the CDR3 reads CASSLDGLGRGNQPQHF. The CDR3 bases are TGTGCCAGCAGCTTAGACGGGCTAGGTAGGGGCAATCAGCCCCAGCATTTT.

The CDR3 loop reads CASSYQSRNQETQYF. As DNA, the CDR3 is TGTGCCAGCAGTTACCAATCCAGGAACCAAGAGACCCAGTACTTC. The rearrangement joins TRBV6-5 to TRBJ2-5; D not resolved. Germline V gene lookup returns CDR1 MNHEY and CDR2 SVGAGI. CDR3 length: 15 residues. Trimming removed 2 bases from V and 0 bases from J, with 10 bases in between.

CDR3 nucleotides: TGTGCCAGCAGCGCGACCGGCAGTAGCAATCAGCCCCAGCATTTT. This gives the protein CASSATGSSNQPQHF. The chain has TRBV9 and TRBJ1-5; D gene unclear. The germline V and J ends were trimmed by 3 bases and 0 bases, with 10 bases remaining between them. CDR3 length equals 15 residues. Germline V CDR1 and CDR2: SGDLS, YYNGEE.

This chain links TRBV28 with TRBJ2-7, with 8 bases lining up with TRBD1. V was pared by 5 bases and J by 3 bases, with 12 bases of the junction left unmatched. The CDR3 sequence is 16 residues long. Germline V gives CDR1 MDHEN, CDR2 SYDVKM. CDR3 coding DNA: TGTGCCAGCAGTCCGCCTCCCGGGACAGGCAGCTACGAGCAGTACTTC. Protein sequence: CASSPPPGTGSYEQYF.

This rearrangement joins TRBV19 to TRBJ1-1; 7 bases map to TRBD1. J lost 11 bases, V lost 5 bases, and 11 bases had no gene match. The CDR3 covers 13 residues. CDR1 and CDR2 (germline): LNHDA, SQIVND (reference sequence). The DNA for the CDR3 is TGTGCCAGTAGTCCCCCAGGGGGGGCTTCGGCTTTCTTT. Translation: CASSPPGGASAFF.

This clone appeared once. The CDR3 coding sequence is TGTGCCAGCAGCTTAGGGGTTTCAGGAGAGACCCAGTACTTC. Its translation is CASSLGVSGETQYF. V and J are TRBV7-2 and TRBJ2-5; no clear D. Germline V lookup: CDR1 SGHTA, CDR2 FQGNSA. The CDR3 extends over 14 amino acids. Trimming pared 1 base from V and 4 bases from J, leaving 10 bases between.

The chain combines TRBV29-1 with TRBJ2-3; possibly TRBD1 or TRBD2 for D (6 bases each). The CDR3 contains 14 residues. V gave up 4 bases and J gave up 1 base, with 12 bases separating them. Germline loops: CDR1 SQVTM, CDR2 ANQGSEA. Written as DNA, the CDR3 is TGCAGCGTTGGAGGGGGGCCCCGCACAGATACGCAGTATTTT. Translation: CSVGGGPRTDTQYF.

The V call is TRBV6-5, the J call TRBJ2-1; 10 positions agree with TRBD2. Germline V gene lookup returns CDR1 MNHEY and CDR2 SVGAGI. The CDR3 covers 16 residues. Unmatched junction bases numbered 10, after V lost 2 bases and J lost 9 bases. The CDR3 reads CASSYGRTSGRAEQFF. CDR3 in DNA: TGTGCCAGCAGTTACGGAAGGACTAGCGGAAGGGCTGAGCAGTTCTTC.

This clone was recorded many times. This chain uses TRBV5-4 with TRBJ2-7, with D perhaps TRBD1 (5 bases). CDR3 length: 14 amino acids. V lost 0 bases, J lost 5 bases, and 12 bases lay in between. Germline lookup yields CDR1 SGHNT and CDR2 YYREEE (reference sequence). The CDR3 loop reads CASSLEGVINEQYF. DNA for the CDR3: TGTGCCAGCAGCTTGGAAGGGGTTATCAACGAGCAGTACTTC.

The chain recombines TRBV28 with TRBJ1-4; unclear D gene. Germline lookup yields CDR1 MDHEN and CDR2 SYDVKM. This CDR3 spans 11 amino acids. With 6 bases removed from V and 10 bases from J, the gap between germline ends came to 9 bases. The CDR3 nucleotides are TGTGCCAGCAGCGTCGGACGAAAACTGTTTTTT. Translated, it gives CASSVGRKLFF.

This chain links TRBV28 with TRBJ2-6, with TRBD1 matching over 10 bases. Germline V gives CDR1 MDHEN, CDR2 SYDVKM. CDR3 length: 19 amino acids. Trimming removed 6 bases from V and 2 bases from J; junction bases left unmatched: 13. The CDR3 loop reads CASRVKGQGYRAGANVLTF. In nucleotides, the CDR3 is TGTGCCAGCAGAGTTAAGGGACAGGGGTACCGAGCTGGGGCCAACGTCCTGACTTTC.

This clone was observed a handful of times. The same CDR3 arises from other DNA sequences in this sample as well. V is TRBV11-2 and J is TRBJ1-1; D is ambiguous. This CDR3 region has 14 residues. Per germline, CDR1 SGHAT and CDR2 FQNNGV. V was clipped by 3 bases and J by 1 base, with 9 bases between them. The CDR3 sequence is CASSLDGGNTEAFF. Written as DNA, the CDR3 is TGTGCCAGCAGCTTGGACGGCGGGAACACTGAAGCTTTCTTT. Together with reference TRBV11-2 and TRBJ1-1, the CDR3 gives the full variable domain: EAGVAQSPRYKIIEKRQSVAFWCNPISGHATLYWYQQILGQGPKLLIQFQNNGVVDDSQLPKDRFSAERLKGVDSTLKIQPAKLEDSAVYLCASSLDGGNTEAFFGQGTRLTVV.